The 8 T cell receptor beta chains listed next were all sequenced from one sample in a study of T cell repertoires in cytomegalovirus infection. Via MiXCR, TCRdb re-called the reads, giving one row per CDR3 protein. The data hold 70,000 or so distinct CDR3 sequences, with around 30% observed a single time. No antigen is known for these receptors. This specimen consisted of CD8+ T cells from cultured PBMCs, obtained from culture after CMV antigen stimulation. The receptors come from a human donor in good health (CMV status not recorded). Some clones in this sample may be carry-over from other donors' samples.

There are many counts of this clonotype. This chain joins TRBV7-2 and TRBJ1-4; D may be TRBD1 (6 bases). CDR1 SGHTA and CDR2 FQGNSA come from the germline V gene. This CDR3 has 18 residues. The V gene lost 2 bases and the J gene lost 2 bases, with 18 bases spanning the gap. CDR3 DNA sequence: TGTGCCAGCAGCTTACAGTATGCCAGGGGAAGGACTAATGAAAAACTGTTTTTT. Protein product: CASSLQYARGRTNEKLFF.

This clonotype turned up a few times. V gene TRBV12-3 or TRBV12-4 combines with J gene TRBJ2-5; 11 nucleotides agree with TRBD2. Unmatched junction bases numbered 7, after V lost 6 bases and J lost 1 base. CDR3 length: 16 residues. CDR3 loop: CASSRTSGFPQETQYF. Here the CDR3 DNA reads TGTGCCAGCAGCCGGACTAGCGGGTTCCCCCAAGAGACCCAGTACTTC.

This clonotype was seen a few times. The V gene is TRBV24-1, the J gene TRBJ2-2; TRBD2 is a possible D gene (5 bases). The germline V gene encodes CDR1 KGHDR and CDR2 SFDVKD. The V gene lost 3 bases and the J gene lost 4 bases, with 17 bases spanning the gap. CDR3 length equals 17 residues. The CDR3 DNA reads TGTGCCACCAGTGATCCGGGTCTGAGGGCGGGCACCGGGGAGCTGTTTTTT. The encoded protein is CATSDPGLRAGTGELFF.

This clonotype has only one observation. V is TRBV19 and J is TRBJ2-2; D gene unclear. V was clipped by 5 bases and J by 4 bases, with 8 bases between them. Germline V lookup: CDR1 LNHDA, CDR2 SQIVND (reference sequence). The CDR3 has 13 amino acids. The CDR3 sequence is CASSSTFTGELFF. In nucleotides, the CDR3 is TGTGCCAGTAGTTCGACCTTCACCGGGGAGCTGTTTTTT.

The chain has TRBV20-1 and TRBJ2-5; 10 positions agree with TRBD1. Germline trimming cut 4 bases from V and 9 bases from J; bases unmatched to any gene: 8. The CDR3 spans 13 residues. Germline CDR1 reads DFQATT; CDR2 reads SNEGSKA (reference sequence). CDR3 sequence: CSATRGTGAAQYF. The CDR3 region has the DNA TGCAGTGCTACCAGGGGGACAGGGGCGGCCCAGTACTTC.

The chain uses TRBV30 and TRBJ1-2; no reliable D call. Trimming left V 1 base short and J 8 bases short, with 17 bases between. Germline CDR1 GTSNPN, CDR2 SVGIG (reference sequence). The CDR3 totals 14 residues. The CDR3 DNA is TGTGCCTGGAGTGATGGCCATACCCTAATAGGCTACACCTTC. Protein sequence: CAWSDGHTLIGYTF.

In this sample, this clonotype turned up many times. J is TRBJ2-7 and V is TRBV7-2; D may be TRBD2 (6 bases). V lost 0 bases to trimming and J lost 6 bases, with 15 bases between them. Germline assignment: CDR1 SGHTA and CDR2 FQGNSA. The CDR3 contains 15 residues. CDR3 sequence: CASSLARGTSREQYF. The CDR3 coding sequence is TGTGCCAGCAGCTTAGCGCGGGGAACTAGCCGCGAGCAGTACTTC.

This clonotype showed up just a few times. The chain couples TRBV7-6 to TRBJ2-7; unclear D gene. Germline V CDR1 and CDR2: SGHVS, FNYEAQ. CDR3 length: 17 amino acids. Trimming left V 1 base short and J 2 bases short, with 18 bases between. CDR3 region: CASSLVSFGAAAYEQYF. CDR3 bases: TGTGCCAGCAGCTTAGTATCGTTCGGCGCGGCCGCCTACGAGCAGTACTTC.